A selection of T cell receptor beta chains follows, all from one sample in a study of response to subunit inactivated influenza vaccine. TCRdb reanalysed the RT-PCR reads using MiXCR and keeps one entry per CDR3 protein. The sample consists of about 310,000 distinct CDR3 sequences, approximately 20% of them appearing once. Sample: PBMCs from blood, taken about 20 months after vaccination. These receptors were obtained from a man aged 50-75 years who received an inactivated influenza vaccine. CDR3s leave out the opening cysteine and the closing phenylalanine or tryptophan. Each record gives: V gene, J gene, clone size, CDR3 protein. The size of a clone is reported for some rows only, either as once, few or many, or as a class for expanded clones.

V: TRBV5-5
J: TRBJ2-2
size: many
CDR3: ASRSLAAGELF

V: TRBV19
J: TRBJ2-1
size: NA
CDR3: ASSTLGHEQF

V: TRBV6-5
J: TRBJ1-1
size: NA
CDR3: ASSSTGLLTEAF

V: TRBV19
J: TRBJ1-1
size: NA
CDR3: ASTLNAGLNTEAF

V: TRBV27
J: TRBJ2-1
size: NA
CDR3: ASRAQGYNEQF

V: TRBV9
J: TRBJ1-5
size: NA
CDR3: AGSSTGGGQPQH

V: TRBV5-1
J: TRBJ1-2
size: many
CDR3: ASSIRTGIKDYGYT

V: TRBV24-1
J: TRBJ2-1
size: NA
CDR3: ATSDFNDNEQF

V: TRBV7-9
J: TRBJ1-6
size: few
CDR3: ASSGRLNSPLH

V: TRBV7-2
J: TRBJ1-2
size: many
CDR3: ASSFNRNYGYT

V: TRBV12-3/TRBV12-4
J: TRBJ1-4
size: NA
CDR3: ASSGVLSTNEKLF

V: TRBV12-3/TRBV12-4
J: TRBJ1-5
size: few
CDR3: ASSLVWGNQPQH

V: TRBV27
J: TRBJ2-7
size: few
CDR3: ASSLSRGTWDEQY

V: TRBV2
J: TRBJ2-1
size: few
CDR3: ASRAGLAANEQF

V: TRBV6-2/TRBV6-3
J: TRBJ2-7
size: NA
CDR3: ASSYTGTGRYEQY

V: TRBV20-1
J: TRBJ2-1
size: NA
CDR3: SARVPQGLNEQF

V: TRBV3-1
J: TRBJ2-1
size: NA
CDR3: ASSISGGYNEQF

V: TRBV19
J: TRBJ1-5
size: few
CDR3: ASTLAVVTSNQPQH

V: TRBV19
J: TRBJ1-1
size: NA
CDR3: ASTTPPVPAF

V: TRBV7-2
J: TRBJ2-7
size: few
CDR3: ASSLAMDNSYEQY

V: TRBV6-6
J: TRBJ1-1
size: few
CDR3: ASSYGGGTEAF

V: TRBV4-3
J: TRBJ2-1
size: NA
CDR3: ASSQSVGFTGGQF

V: TRBV10-3
J: TRBJ2-3
size: NA
CDR3: AISESWTSGRRTDTQY

V: TRBV2
J: TRBJ2-1
size: few
CDR3: ASSEGSSGYNEQF

V: TRBV20-1
J: TRBJ2-1
size: NA
CDR3: SAREGSNSYNEQF

V: TRBV6-5
J: TRBJ2-2
size: NA
CDR3: ASSYSGVPGELF

V: TRBV6-5
J: TRBJ1-5
size: many
CDR3: ASSYSRNQPQH

V: TRBV9
J: TRBJ2-3
size: few
CDR3: ASSVSGRSTDTQY

V: TRBV24-1
J: TRBJ2-5
size: NA
CDR3: ATSDPTDSSETQY

V: TRBV19
J: TRBJ1-5
size: few
CDR3: ASRTGGTSNQPQH

V: TRBV13
J: TRBJ1-4
size: once
CDR3: ASSVRGNEILF

V: TRBV4-1
J: TRBJ1-1
size: few
CDR3: ASSQGQGSTEAF

V: TRBV7-2
J: TRBJ1-2
size: few
CDR3: ASSLEGQGAMGYT

V: TRBV7-2
J: TRBJ2-5
size: NA
CDR3: ASSLERETQY

V: TRBV15
J: TRBJ1-1
size: many
CDR3: ATSRDRGNTEAF

V: TRBV20-1
J: TRBJ2-5
size: NA
CDR3: SADPSPRAGGETQY

V: TRBV6-5
J: TRBJ1-5
size: few
CDR3: ASSYSRGFGSNQPQH

V: TRBV3-1
J: TRBJ2-5
size: NA
CDR3: ASSQRTSGRETQY

V: TRBV5-1
J: TRBJ2-5
size: few
CDR3: ASSLDAGRSRETQY

V: TRBV2
J: TRBJ1-2
size: NA
CDR3: ASRGQKDGYT

V: TRBV10-3
J: TRBJ1-5
size: NA
CDR3: AISRSGQDQPQH

V: TRBV29-1
J: TRBJ1-1
size: NA
CDR3: GVEWDRNTEAF

V: TRBV7-6
J: TRBJ1-5
size: few
CDR3: ASSLEQGAGQPQH

V: TRBV7-3
J: TRBJ2-3
size: once
CDR3: ASSQTGLATDTQY